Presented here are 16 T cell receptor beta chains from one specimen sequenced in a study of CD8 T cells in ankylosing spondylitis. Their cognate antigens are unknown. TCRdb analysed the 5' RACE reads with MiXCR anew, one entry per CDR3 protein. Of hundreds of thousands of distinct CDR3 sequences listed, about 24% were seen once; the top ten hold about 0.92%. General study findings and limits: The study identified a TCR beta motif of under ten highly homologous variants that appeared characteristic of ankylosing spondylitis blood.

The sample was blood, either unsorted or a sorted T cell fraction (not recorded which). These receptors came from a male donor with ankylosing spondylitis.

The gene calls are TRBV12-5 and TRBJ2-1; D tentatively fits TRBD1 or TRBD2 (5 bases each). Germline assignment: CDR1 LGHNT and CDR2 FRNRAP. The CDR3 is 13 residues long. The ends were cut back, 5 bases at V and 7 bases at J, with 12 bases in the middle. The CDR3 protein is CASGLEGRNEQFF. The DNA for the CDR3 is TGTGCTAGTGGTCTCGAGGGACGGAATGAGCAGTTCTTC.

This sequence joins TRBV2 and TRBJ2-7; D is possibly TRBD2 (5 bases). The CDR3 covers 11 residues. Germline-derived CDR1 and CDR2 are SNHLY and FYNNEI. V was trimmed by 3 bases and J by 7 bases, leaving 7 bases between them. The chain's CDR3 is CASSDTGEQYF. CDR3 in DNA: TGTGCCAGCAGTGACACGGGGGAGCAGTACTTC. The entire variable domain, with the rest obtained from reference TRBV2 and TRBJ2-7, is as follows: EPEVTQTPSHQVTQMGQEVILRCVPISNHLYFYWYRQILGQKVEFLVSFYNNEISEKSEIFDDQFSVERPDGSNFTLKIRSTKLEDSAMYFCASSDTGEQYFGPGTRLTVT.

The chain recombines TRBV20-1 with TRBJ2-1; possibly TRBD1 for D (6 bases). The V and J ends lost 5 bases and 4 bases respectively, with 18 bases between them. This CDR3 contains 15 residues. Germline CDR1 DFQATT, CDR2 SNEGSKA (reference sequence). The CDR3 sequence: CSASTDRFLYNEQFF. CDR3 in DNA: TGCAGTGCTTCTACCGACAGGTTCCTGTACAATGAGCAGTTCTTC.

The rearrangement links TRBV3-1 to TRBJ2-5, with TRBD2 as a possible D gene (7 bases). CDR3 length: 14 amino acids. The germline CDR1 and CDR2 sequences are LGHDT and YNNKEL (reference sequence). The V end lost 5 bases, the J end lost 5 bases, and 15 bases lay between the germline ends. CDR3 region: CASSYKGGSETQYF. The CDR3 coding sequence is TGTGCCAGCAGCTACAAGGGGGGGTCCGAGACCCAGTACTTC.

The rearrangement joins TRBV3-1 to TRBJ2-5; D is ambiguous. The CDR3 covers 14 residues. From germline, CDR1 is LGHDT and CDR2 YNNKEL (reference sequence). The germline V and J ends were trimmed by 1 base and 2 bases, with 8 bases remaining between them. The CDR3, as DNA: TGTGCCAGCAGCCAAGGAGTCAGACAAGAGACCCAGTACTTC. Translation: CASSQGVRQETQYF.

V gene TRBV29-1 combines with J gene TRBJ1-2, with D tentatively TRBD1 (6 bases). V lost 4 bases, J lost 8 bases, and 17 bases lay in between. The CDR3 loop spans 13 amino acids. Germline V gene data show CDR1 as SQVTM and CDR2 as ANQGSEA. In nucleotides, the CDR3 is TGCAGCGTTGCGACAGGATACCTTACCGGCTACACCTTC. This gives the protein CSVATGYLTGYTF.

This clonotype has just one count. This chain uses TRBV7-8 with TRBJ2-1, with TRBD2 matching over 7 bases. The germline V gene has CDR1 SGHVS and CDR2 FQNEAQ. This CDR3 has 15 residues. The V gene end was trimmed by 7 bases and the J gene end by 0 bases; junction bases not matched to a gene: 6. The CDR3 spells CASNNGGGSYNEQFF. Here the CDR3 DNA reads TGTGCCAGCAATAACGGCGGGGGCTCCTACAATGAGCAGTTCTTC. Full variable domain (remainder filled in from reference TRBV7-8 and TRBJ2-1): GAGVSQSPRYKVAKRGQDVALRCDPISGHVSLFWYQQALGQGPEFLTYFQNEAQLDKSGLPSDRFFAERPEGSVSTLKIQRTQQEDSAVYLCASNNGGGSYNEQFFGPGTRLTVL.

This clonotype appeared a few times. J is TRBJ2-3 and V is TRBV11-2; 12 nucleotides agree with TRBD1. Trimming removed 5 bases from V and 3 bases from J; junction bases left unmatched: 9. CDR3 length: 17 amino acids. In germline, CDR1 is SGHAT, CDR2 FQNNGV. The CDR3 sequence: CASSTGTGGVWTDTQYF. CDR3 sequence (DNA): TGTGCCAGCAGCACAGGGACAGGGGGCGTGTGGACAGATACGCAGTATTTT.

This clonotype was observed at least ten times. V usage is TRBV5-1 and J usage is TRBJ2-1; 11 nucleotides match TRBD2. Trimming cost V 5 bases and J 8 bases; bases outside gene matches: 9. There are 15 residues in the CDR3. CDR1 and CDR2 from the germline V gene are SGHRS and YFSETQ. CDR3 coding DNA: TGCGCCAGCAGGGCGACTACTAGCGGGAGCGATGAGCAGTTCTTC. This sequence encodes CASRATTSGSDEQFF.

DNA for the CDR3: TGTGCCACCAGTGACGTCGGTGAGACCCAGTACTTC. Protein product: CATSDVGETQYF. V is TRBV24-1 and J is TRBJ2-5, with D unresolved. The CDR3 covers 12 residues. Germline V CDR1 and CDR2: KGHDR, SFDVKD. V lost 4 bases and J 5 bases, leaving 7 bases between the germline ends.

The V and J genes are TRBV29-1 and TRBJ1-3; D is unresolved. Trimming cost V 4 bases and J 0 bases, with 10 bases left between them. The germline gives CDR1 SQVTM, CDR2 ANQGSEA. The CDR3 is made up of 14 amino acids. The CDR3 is CSVGATRSGNTIYF. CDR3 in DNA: TGCAGCGTTGGGGCTACACGCTCTGGAAACACCATATATTTT.

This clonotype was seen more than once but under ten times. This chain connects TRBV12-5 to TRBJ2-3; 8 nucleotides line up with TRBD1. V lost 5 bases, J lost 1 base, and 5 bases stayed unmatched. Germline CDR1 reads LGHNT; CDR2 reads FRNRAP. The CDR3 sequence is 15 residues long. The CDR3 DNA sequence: TGTGCTAGTGGTCCGGGGACAGGAGGCACAGATACGCAGTATTTT. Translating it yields CASGPGTGGTDTQYF.

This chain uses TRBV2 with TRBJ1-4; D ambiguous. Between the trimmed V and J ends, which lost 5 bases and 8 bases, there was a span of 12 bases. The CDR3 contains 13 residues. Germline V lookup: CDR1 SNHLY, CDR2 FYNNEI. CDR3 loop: CASSPGGGEKLFF. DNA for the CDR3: TGTGCCAGCAGTCCGGGTGGCGGGGAAAAACTGTTTTTT.

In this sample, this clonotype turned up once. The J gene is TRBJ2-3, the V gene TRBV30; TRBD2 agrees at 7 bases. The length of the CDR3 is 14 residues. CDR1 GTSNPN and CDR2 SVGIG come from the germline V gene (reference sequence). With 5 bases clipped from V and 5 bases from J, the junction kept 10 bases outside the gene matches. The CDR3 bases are TGTGCCTGGCGCCCGGGTCGGGAGGAAGATACGCAGTATTTT. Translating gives CAWRPGREEDTQYF.

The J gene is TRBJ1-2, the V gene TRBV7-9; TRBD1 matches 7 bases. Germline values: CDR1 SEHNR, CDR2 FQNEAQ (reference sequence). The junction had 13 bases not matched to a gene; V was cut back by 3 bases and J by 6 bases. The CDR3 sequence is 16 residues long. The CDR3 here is CASSFTTPGTVDGYTF. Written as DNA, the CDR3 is TGTGCCAGCAGCTTCACCACTCCCGGGACAGTGGATGGCTACACCTTC.

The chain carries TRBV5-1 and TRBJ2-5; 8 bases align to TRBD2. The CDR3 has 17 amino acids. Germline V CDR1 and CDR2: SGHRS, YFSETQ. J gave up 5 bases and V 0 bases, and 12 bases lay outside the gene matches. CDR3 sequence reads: CASSLARAGVKGETQYF. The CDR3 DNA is TGCGCCAGCAGCTTGGCGAGAGCGGGAGTAAAAGGGGAGACCCAGTACTTC.